This is a list of T cell receptor beta chains from one sample in a study of T cell responses to AZD1222 COVID-19 vaccine. Produced via immunoSEQ multiplex PCR; TCRdb's table is partial and in-frame only. The sample includes fewer than 200,000 clones, approximately 92% of them seen just once. The sample in question was peripheral blood, obtained on day 0 of AZD1222 vaccination. These receptors were collected from an adult in good health. The CDR3 runs from the conserved cysteine through the conserved F or W. A D gene is named only where the DNA matches it firmly. The size field is filled for only some rows; it gives once, few, many or a size class.

d_call: TRBD1; j_call: TRBJ1-1; clone_size: NA; v_call: TRBV19; cdr3_length: 16; cdr3_nt: TGTGCCAGTAGTCCGGGGACAGACCGACGGAACACTGAAGCTTTCTTT; cdr3_aa: CASSPGTDRRNTEAFF
d_call: TRBD1; j_call: TRBJ1-1; clone_size: NA; v_call: TRBV7-9; cdr3_length: 15; cdr3_nt: TGTGCCAGCAGCTTATCCGGGACAGGGGTCTCCCTTGCTTTCTTT; cdr3_aa: CASSLSGTGVSLAFF
d_call: TRBD1; j_call: TRBJ2-2; clone_size: once; v_call: TRBV5-1; cdr3_length: 15; cdr3_nt: TGCGCCAGCAGCCCCGACAGGGCGTACACCGGGGAGCTGTTTTTT; cdr3_aa: CASSPDRAYTGELFF
d_call: NA; j_call: TRBJ2-5; clone_size: once; v_call: TRBV6-2/TRBV6-3; cdr3_length: 16; cdr3_nt: TGTGCCAGCAGTTACAGGAAGGGGCGTTACCAAGAGACCCAGTACTTC; cdr3_aa: CASSYRKGRYQETQYF
d_call: NA; j_call: TRBJ1-6; clone_size: NA; v_call: TRBV28; cdr3_length: 16; cdr3_nt: TGTGCCAGCAGTTTATTAGCCTCCTCGGCTAATTCACCCCTCCACTTT; cdr3_aa: CASSLLASSANSPLHF
d_call: TRBD1; j_call: TRBJ2-7; clone_size: once; v_call: TRBV4-2; cdr3_length: 15; cdr3_nt: TGTGCCAGCAGCCAGACAGGACAGGGGGCCTACGAGCAGTACTTC; cdr3_aa: CASSQTGQGAYEQYF
d_call: NA; j_call: TRBJ2-2; clone_size: NA; v_call: TRBV7-2; cdr3_length: 14; cdr3_nt: TGTGCCAGCAGCTTAGGGATTAGCGGCGGGGAGCTGTTTTTT; cdr3_aa: CASSLGISGGELFF
d_call: NA; j_call: TRBJ1-2; clone_size: NA; v_call: TRBV12-3/TRBV12-4; cdr3_length: 13; cdr3_nt: TGTGCCAGCGGCGTAGGGGGTCCCTCTGGCTACACCTTC; cdr3_aa: CASGVGGPSGYTF
d_call: NA; j_call: TRBJ1-3; clone_size: NA; v_call: TRBV2; cdr3_length: 15; cdr3_nt: TGTGCCAGCAGTGTCCAAGGCCTCTCTGGAAACACCATATATTTT; cdr3_aa: CASSVQGLSGNTIYF
d_call: TRBD1; j_call: TRBJ1-1; clone_size: NA; v_call: TRBV5-1; cdr3_length: 15; cdr3_nt: TGCGCCAGCAGCTTGGGGACAGGGGAGGACACTGAAGCTTTCTTT; cdr3_aa: CASSLGTGEDTEAFF
d_call: TRBD1; j_call: TRBJ1-6; clone_size: NA; v_call: TRBV7-9; cdr3_length: 17; cdr3_nt: TGTGCCAGCAGCTCTAGCGGGGGGACAGGGTCGAGGTCACCCCTCCACTTT; cdr3_aa: CASSSSGGTGSRSPLHF
d_call: NA; j_call: TRBJ1-1; clone_size: once; v_call: TRBV11-2; cdr3_length: 16; cdr3_nt: TGTGCCAGCAGCTTAGGGGGCGGCAGAGTAAACACTGAAGCTTTCTTT; cdr3_aa: CASSLGGGRVNTEAFF
d_call: TRBD2; j_call: TRBJ2-3; clone_size: NA; v_call: TRBV5-1; cdr3_length: 16; cdr3_nt: TGCGCCAGCAGCGAACTAGCGGGAGGTGTGACAGATACGCAGTATTTT; cdr3_aa: CASSELAGGVTDTQYF
d_call: TRBD1; j_call: TRBJ1-2; clone_size: NA; v_call: TRBV7-9; cdr3_length: 14; cdr3_nt: TGTGCCAGCAGCTTATTCGACAGGGACTATGGCTACACCTTC; cdr3_aa: CASSLFDRDYGYTF
d_call: NA; j_call: TRBJ1-1; clone_size: NA; v_call: TRBV19; cdr3_length: 13; cdr3_nt: TGTGCCAGTCATAACAGGTGGGCCACTGAAGCTTTCTTT; cdr3_aa: CASHNRWATEAFF
d_call: NA; j_call: TRBJ1-2; clone_size: NA; v_call: TRBV9; cdr3_length: 15; cdr3_nt: TGTGCCAGCAGCGGTGGGTGGCTGGGGGACTATGGCTACACCTTC; cdr3_aa: CASSGGWLGDYGYTF
d_call: NA; j_call: TRBJ2-5; clone_size: NA; v_call: TRBV6-4; cdr3_length: 13; cdr3_nt: TGTGCCAGCAGTGAATCTGGAGGAGAGACCCAGTACTTC; cdr3_aa: CASSESGGETQYF
d_call: TRBD1; j_call: TRBJ1-2; clone_size: NA; v_call: TRBV6-6; cdr3_length: 16; cdr3_nt: TGTGCCAGCAGATCCCCGGGACAGGGATCGGGGTATGGCTACACCTTC; cdr3_aa: CASRSPGQGSGYGYTF
d_call: NA; j_call: TRBJ2-2; clone_size: NA; v_call: TRBV15; cdr3_length: 15; cdr3_nt: TGTGCCACCAGCCCCCTTGGGACGGCCACCGGGGAGCTGTTTTTT; cdr3_aa: CATSPLGTATGELFF
d_call: NA; j_call: TRBJ2-7; clone_size: NA; v_call: TRBV20-1; cdr3_length: 15; cdr3_nt: TGCAGTGCTAGTATCGGAGGAGGGTCTACTAGCGAGCAGTACTTC; cdr3_aa: CSASIGGGSTSEQYF
d_call: NA; j_call: TRBJ1-5; clone_size: NA; v_call: TRBV6-5; cdr3_length: 14; cdr3_nt: TGTGCCAGCAGTTACAGGGGACCCAATCAGCCCCAGCATTTT; cdr3_aa: CASSYRGPNQPQHF
d_call: NA; j_call: TRBJ1-1; clone_size: NA; v_call: TRBV11-2; cdr3_length: 15; cdr3_nt: TGTGCCAGCAGCAAGAGGCGACTCATGAACACTGAAGCTTTCTTT; cdr3_aa: CASSKRRLMNTEAFF
d_call: NA; j_call: TRBJ2-2; clone_size: once; v_call: TRBV3-1/TRBV3-2; cdr3_length: 12; cdr3_nt: TGTGCCAGCAGCCAAGAAAGGGGGGAGCTGTTTTTT; cdr3_aa: CASSQERGELFF
d_call: NA; j_call: TRBJ1-4; clone_size: once; v_call: TRBV7-9; cdr3_length: 14; cdr3_nt: TGTGCCAGCAGCTTAGACTGGAGTAATGAAAAACTGTTTTTT; cdr3_aa: CASSLDWSNEKLFF
d_call: NA; j_call: TRBJ1-2; clone_size: NA; v_call: TRBV5-6; cdr3_length: 13; cdr3_nt: TGTGCCAGCAGCCTAAGGGACCCCTATGGCTACACCTTC; cdr3_aa: CASSLRDPYGYTF
d_call: NA; j_call: TRBJ2-7; clone_size: NA; v_call: TRBV27; cdr3_length: 16; cdr3_nt: TGTGCCAGCAGTTCCGAATCCAAAGCGGCTAGCTACGAGCAGTACTTC; cdr3_aa: CASSSESKAASYEQYF
d_call: TRBD1; j_call: TRBJ1-5; clone_size: NA; v_call: TRBV28; cdr3_length: 14; cdr3_nt: TGTGCCAGCAACAAGGGACAGGCCTATCAGCCCCAGCATTTT; cdr3_aa: CASNKGQAYQPQHF
d_call: TRBD1; j_call: TRBJ1-4; clone_size: few; v_call: TRBV5-1; cdr3_length: 18; cdr3_nt: TGCGCCAGCAGCAAACGCACCGACAGGGGGGCAACTAATGAAAAACTGTTTTTT; cdr3_aa: CASSKRTDRGATNEKLFF
d_call: NA; j_call: TRBJ1-6; clone_size: once; v_call: TRBV5-4; cdr3_length: 15; cdr3_nt: TGTGCCAGCAGCTCATTTCTGCCCCGAGGGTCACCCCTCCACTTT; cdr3_aa: CASSSFLPRGSPLHF
d_call: NA; j_call: TRBJ1-1; clone_size: NA; v_call: TRBV3-1/TRBV3-2; cdr3_length: 16; cdr3_nt: TGTGCCAGCAGCCTAGGGATAGGGACCATGAACACTGAAGCTTTCTTT; cdr3_aa: CASSLGIGTMNTEAFF
d_call: NA; j_call: TRBJ2-2; clone_size: NA; v_call: TRBV5-5; cdr3_length: 15; cdr3_nt: TGTGCCAGCAGCTTGGAGGCTTGGGTTACCGGGGAGCTGTTTTTT; cdr3_aa: CASSLEAWVTGELFF
d_call: NA; j_call: TRBJ2-7; clone_size: once; v_call: TRBV19; cdr3_length: 16; cdr3_nt: TGTGCCAGTAGTATAGGCCTCGGGGGCGGAACCTACGAGCAGTACTTC; cdr3_aa: CASSIGLGGGTYEQYF
d_call: TRBD1; j_call: TRBJ1-4; clone_size: NA; v_call: TRBV29-1; cdr3_length: 15; cdr3_nt: TGCAGCGCTGTGGCTTGGCAGGGGGATGTTGGAAAACTGTTTTTT; cdr3_aa: CSAVAWQGDVGKLFF
d_call: NA; j_call: TRBJ1-1; clone_size: NA; v_call: TRBV14; cdr3_length: 11; cdr3_nt: TGTGCCAGCAGCCAAGGCCCTGAAGCTTTCTTT; cdr3_aa: CASSQGPEAFF
d_call: NA; j_call: TRBJ1-5; clone_size: NA; v_call: TRBV29-1; cdr3_length: 15; cdr3_nt: TGCAGCGTTCAACCTGACAGTTACGAAAATCAGCCCCAGCATTTT; cdr3_aa: CSVQPDSYENQPQHF
d_call: TRBD1; j_call: TRBJ2-3; clone_size: NA; v_call: TRBV6-5; cdr3_length: 15; cdr3_nt: TGTGCCAGCAGTTACGGGGGACAGGGGATGGATACGCAGTATTTT; cdr3_aa: CASSYGGQGMDTQYF
d_call: TRBD2; j_call: TRBJ2-1; clone_size: NA; v_call: TRBV3-1/TRBV3-2; cdr3_length: 18; cdr3_nt: TGTGCCAGCAGCCAAGATTTTCTCGGGGGGAGCTCCTACAATGAGCAGTTCTTC; cdr3_aa: CASSQDFLGGSSYNEQFF
d_call: TRBD1; j_call: TRBJ2-5; clone_size: NA; v_call: TRBV9; cdr3_length: 14; cdr3_nt: TGTGCCAGCAGCCCGGGACAGGGGGCAGAGACCCAGTACTTC; cdr3_aa: CASSPGQGAETQYF
d_call: TRBD1; j_call: TRBJ2-5; clone_size: NA; v_call: TRBV7-9; cdr3_length: 16; cdr3_nt: TGTGCCAGCAGCGCTGGCGGGACAGGGACTAAAGAGACCCAGTACTTC; cdr3_aa: CASSAGGTGTKETQYF
d_call: NA; j_call: TRBJ2-7; clone_size: NA; v_call: TRBV27; cdr3_length: 13; cdr3_nt: TGTGCCAGCAGGGAACAGAACTCCTACGAGCAGTACTTC; cdr3_aa: CASREQNSYEQYF
d_call: NA; j_call: TRBJ2-5; clone_size: NA; v_call: TRBV9; cdr3_length: 17; cdr3_nt: TGTGCCAGCAGCGTAGCAGTCGGGCAGGGAGGAGGGGAGACCCAGTACTTC; cdr3_aa: CASSVAVGQGGGETQYF
d_call: NA; j_call: TRBJ1-2; clone_size: NA; v_call: TRBV27; cdr3_length: 14; cdr3_nt: TGTGCCAGCAGTTTAGGGGGACAAACATATGGCTACACCTTC; cdr3_aa: CASSLGGQTYGYTF
d_call: TRBD2; j_call: TRBJ2-5; clone_size: NA; v_call: TRBV2; cdr3_length: 16; cdr3_nt: TGTGCCAGCAGCCCTCCGAGTAGCGGGATCCCAGAGACCCAGTACTTC; cdr3_aa: CASSPPSSGIPETQYF
d_call: TRBD1; j_call: TRBJ2-5; clone_size: NA; v_call: TRBV24-1; cdr3_length: 16; cdr3_nt: TGTGCCACCAGTGATTTGGATACAGGGGGCCAGGAGACCCAGTACTTC; cdr3_aa: CATSDLDTGGQETQYF
d_call: TRBD1; j_call: TRBJ1-5; clone_size: once; v_call: TRBV6-5; cdr3_length: 15; cdr3_nt: TGTGCCAGCATATGGACAGGGGGTAGCAATCAGCCCCAGCATTTT; cdr3_aa: CASIWTGGSNQPQHF
d_call: NA; j_call: TRBJ1-2; clone_size: NA; v_call: TRBV5-8; cdr3_length: 12; cdr3_nt: TGTGCCAGCACCTCGGCCTACTATGGCTACACCTTC; cdr3_aa: CASTSAYYGYTF
d_call: NA; j_call: TRBJ1-1; clone_size: NA; v_call: TRBV7-9; cdr3_length: 11; cdr3_nt: TGTGCCAGCAGCACGAACACTGAAGCTTTCTTT; cdr3_aa: CASSTNTEAFF
d_call: NA; j_call: TRBJ2-2; clone_size: NA; v_call: TRBV2; cdr3_length: 15; cdr3_nt: TGTGCCAGCAGTGTCAAAGGTGGGGGCACCGGGGAGCTGTTTTTT; cdr3_aa: CASSVKGGGTGELFF